This T cell receptor beta chain was captured by sequencing in a study of T cells in Graves' hyperthyroidism and ophthalmopathy. Across the whole study: Peripheral blood samples were taken at initial diagnosis, prior to any treatment. Study-wide points: Blood also held most thyroid clonotypes expanded beyond 0.001.

Remarks on this clonotype: Antigen unknown.

CDR3 length: 14 amino acids. Germline trimming cut 3 bases from V and 7 bases from J; bases unmatched to any gene: 4. The germline V gene encodes CDR1 SGDLS and CDR2 YYNGEE. It was 8.5 to 10 ml of fresh peripheral blood that supplied the PBMCs. TCR beta CDR3 sequences were amplified from RNA transcripts. A set of HTBI primers served as the primers for a first-round RT-PCR of the TCR CDR3. MiXCR, applied by TCRdb to the multiplex PCR reads, yields one record per CDR3 protein. The repertoire consists of under 550,000 distinct CDR3 sequences, with just under 20% occurring once and the leading ten covering over 45%.

The receptor was isolated from a man aged 40-50 years with Graves' ophthalmopathy. The chain couples TRBV9 to TRBJ1-6; TRBD1 matches at 7 bases. Sequencing used blood. Here the CDR3 DNA reads TGTGCCAGCAGCGAACAGGGGAACAATTCACCCCTCCACTTT. Translation gives CASSEQGNNSPLHF.